This TCR beta chain was identified in a study of identical twins. General study points: Possibly, invariant MAIT and iNKT cells partly confounded zero-insertion analyses. Insertions were fewer in abundant cord blood beta clonotypes, whereas memory repertoires showed none of this pattern. Findings came from cross-sectional statistics, without long-term follow-up of donors.

One entry per CDR3 protein, called by TCRdb with MiXCR from the 5' RACE reads. The sample shows about 890,000 distinct CDR3 sequences, 9% to 15% of them seen only once. CDR3 length: 15 residues. Trimming shortened V by 0 bases and J by 2 bases, and 10 bases separated the two germline ends. With regard to this clonotype: The antigen is not known. This sequence may be a read error, since a much larger clone differs from it by one base.

This sample also appeared in a second study, on yellow fever vaccine responses in identical twins.

The TCR sequence derives from a woman aged 18-29 years in good health. Material: PBMCs. This chain joins TRBV12-3 or TRBV12-4 and TRBJ2-5, with D uncertain. CDR3 nucleotide sequence: TGTGCCAGCAGTTTAGCTCTAGTGGCACAAGAGACCCAGTACTTC. It translates to CASSLALVAQETQYF.